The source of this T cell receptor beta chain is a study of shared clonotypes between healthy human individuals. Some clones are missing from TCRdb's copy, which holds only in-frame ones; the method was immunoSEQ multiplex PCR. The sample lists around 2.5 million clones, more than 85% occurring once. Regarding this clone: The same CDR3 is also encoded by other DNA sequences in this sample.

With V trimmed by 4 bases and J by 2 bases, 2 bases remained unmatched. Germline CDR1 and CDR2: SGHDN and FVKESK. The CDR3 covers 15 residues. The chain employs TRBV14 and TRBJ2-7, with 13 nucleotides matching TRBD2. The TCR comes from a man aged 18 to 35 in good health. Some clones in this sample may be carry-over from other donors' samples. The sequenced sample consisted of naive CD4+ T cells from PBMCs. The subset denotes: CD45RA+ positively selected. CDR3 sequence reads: CASSRTSGRAYEQYF. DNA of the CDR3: TGTGCCAGCAGCCGGACTAGCGGGAGAGCCTACGAGCAGTACTTC.